Below are 13 T cell receptor beta chains sequenced from a single sample in a study of B cell selection in AIRE deficiency. The sorted conventional CD4 T cells were gated as CD4+CD127+. This table comes from immunoSEQ multiplex PCR, and its TCRdb copy is limited to in-frame clones, with some not included. The table records some 25,000 clones, 95% of them present only once. Input material: CD4+CD127+ conventional T cells sorted from PBMCs. The receptors were gathered from a human donor in good health.

The chain uses TRBV7-2 and TRBJ1-4, with D possibly being TRBD1 (5 bases). Germline values: CDR1 SGHTA, CDR2 FQGNSA. The V gene lost 5 bases and the J gene lost 7 bases, with 14 bases spanning the gap. The CDR3 loop spans 14 amino acids. CDR3 amino acids: CASSQQGSGEKLFF. The CDR3 nucleotides read TGTGCCAGCAGCCAGCAGGGTAGCGGTGAAAAACTGTTTTTT.

The chain recombines TRBV27 with TRBJ2-5; the D gene is possibly TRBD2 (5 bases). The CDR3 loop spans 13 amino acids. CDR1 and CDR2 (germline): MNHEY, SMNVEV (reference sequence). V gave up 7 bases and J gave up 5 bases, with 14 bases separating them. The CDR3 is CASMRAGWETQYF. The CDR3 DNA reads as TGTGCCAGCATGAGGGCAGGATGGGAGACCCAGTACTTC.

This rearrangement joins TRBV7-7 to TRBJ2-7; D possibly corresponds to TRBD2 (5 bases). The CDR3 extends over 15 amino acids. The germline V gene encodes CDR1 SSHAT and CDR2 FNYEAQ (reference sequence). The V end was cut by 1 base, the J end by 2 bases, with 12 bases between. CDR3 in DNA: TGTGCCAGCAGCTTAGAAGAGGGCGCGGCCTACGAGCAGTACTTC. It encodes CASSLEEGAAYEQYF. The full variable domain, in which reference TRBV7-7 and TRBJ2-7 provide the parts outside the CDR3, is GAGVSQSPRYKVTKRGQDVTLRCDPISSHATLYWYQQALGQGPEFLTYFNYEAQPDKSGLPSDRFSAERPEGSISTLTIQRTEQRDSAMYRCASSLEEGAAYEQYFGPGTRLTVT.

This clone appeared once. The genes are TRBV11-3 and TRBJ2-1, with D unclear. The CDR3 runs 13 residues. Germline V CDR1 and CDR2: SGHNT, YENEEA. With 5 bases removed from V and 4 bases from J, the gap between germline ends came to 9 bases. CDR3 bases: TGTGCCAGCAGCCCCTACTTGTACAATGAGCAGTTCTTC. Its translation is CASSPYLYNEQFF.

The chain couples TRBV19 to TRBJ2-5; tentatively, D is TRBD1 or TRBD2 (7 bases each). V was cut by 5 bases and J by 5 bases, with 12 bases left in between. The CDR3 spans 13 residues. Germline values: CDR1 LNHDA, CDR2 SQIVND (reference sequence). The DNA of the CDR3 is TGTGCCAGTAGTCCGCAGGGGGGGGAGACCCAGTACTTC. It specifies CASSPQGGETQYF.

The gene calls are TRBV18 and TRBJ2-6; no reliable D call. The CDR3 is 15 amino acids. Germline loops: CDR1 KGHSH, CDR2 LQKENI. V lost 6 bases and J lost 2, with 11 bases in between. The CDR3 DNA sequence: TGTGCCAGCTCGGCGAGTTATGCTGGGGCCAACGTCCTGACTTTC. Amino acid sequence: CASSASYAGANVLTF.

The chain links TRBV5-1 to TRBJ2-3, with no clear D. The CDR3 runs 16 residues. CDR1 SGHRS and CDR2 YFSETQ come from the germline V gene. V gave up 8 bases and J gave up 1 base, with 20 bases separating them. CDR3 amino acids: CASKGSASGGTDTQYF. The CDR3 bases are TGCGCCAGTAAAGGTTCGGCGTCTGGAGGCACAGATACGCAGTATTTT.

The V and J genes are TRBV11-2 and TRBJ2-1; 11 nucleotides line up with TRBD2. The CDR3 is 18 residues long. Germline loops: CDR1 SGHAT, CDR2 FQNNGV. V shed 4 bases, J shed 7 bases, and the junction held 15 bases outside the gene matches. The CDR3 DNA reads TGTGCCAGCAGCTCAAATAGCCCAAGTAGCGGGAGGGTGAATGAGCAGTTCTTC. Protein: CASSSNSPSSGRVNEQFF.

The rearrangement uses TRBV15 and TRBJ2-3; TRBD2 matches at 11 bases. This CDR3 comprises 16 residues. The germline CDR1 and CDR2 sequences are LNHNV and YYDKDF (reference sequence). The V gene end was trimmed by 4 bases and the J gene end by 3 bases; junction bases not matched to a gene: 6. CDR3 region: CATSTPLAGATDTQYF. DNA for the CDR3: TGTGCCACCAGCACTCCACTAGCGGGAGCAACAGATACGCAGTATTTT. Together with reference TRBV15 and TRBJ2-3, the CDR3 gives the full variable domain: DAMVIQNPRYQVTQFGKPVTLSCSQTLNHNVMYWYQQKSSQAPKLLFHYYDKDFNNEADTPDNFQSRRPNTSFCFLDIRSPGLGDTAMYLCATSTPLAGATDTQYFGPGTRLTVL.

The chain joins TRBV28 to TRBJ2-7; TRBD2 agrees at 8 bases. Germline loops: CDR1 MDHEN, CDR2 SYDVKM. The ends lost 7 bases at V and 0 bases at J; junction bases unmatched: 11. The CDR3 covers 16 residues. The CDR3 coding sequence is TGTGCCAGCACCGGGGGGGGGTTTTATGGCTCCTACGAGCAGTACTTC. Translation gives CASTGGGFYGSYEQYF.

V is TRBV5-4 and J is TRBJ1-2; 9 nucleotides align to TRBD1. Germline CDR1 SGHNT, CDR2 YYREEE (reference sequence). CDR3 length: 16 residues. The V segment lost 1 base and the J segment 8 bases; nucleotides outside the gene matches: 12. CDR3 region: CASSLLEGQGRGGYTF. The CDR3 region has the DNA TGTGCCAGCAGCTTGTTAGAGGGACAGGGTCGGGGGGGCTACACCTTC.

The chain couples TRBV5-1 to TRBJ1-6, with a tentative D call TRBD1 (6 bases). There are 15 residues in the CDR3. V dropped 4 bases and J dropped 9 bases, with 17 bases sitting between them. Germline loops: CDR1 SGHRS, CDR2 YFSETQ. The CDR3 region is CASSTTGFSLSPLHF. The DNA of the CDR3 is TGCGCCAGCAGCACAACAGGGTTTTCCCTTTCACCCCTCCACTTT.

The rearrangement links TRBV18 to TRBJ2-3, with 7 bases identical to TRBD1. Unmatched junction bases numbered 10, after V lost 3 bases and J lost 1 base. CDR1 and CDR2 (germline): KGHSH, LQKENI. The CDR3 has 17 residues. The CDR3 protein is CASSPPTGFTGTDTQYF. Written as DNA, the CDR3 is TGTGCCAGCTCACCCCCGACAGGGTTCACCGGCACAGATACGCAGTATTTT. Filled out from reference TRBV18 and TRBJ2-3, the complete variable domain reads NAGVMQNPRHLVRRRGQEARLRCSPMKGHSHVYWYRQLPEEGLKFMVYLQKENIIDESGMPKERFSAEFPKEGPSILRIQQVVRGDSAAYFCASSPPTGFTGTDTQYFGPGTRLTVL.